One and the same sample provided the 19 T cell receptor beta chains below, sequenced in a study of beta chain features in type 1 diabetes. The study, taken as a whole, reports: Within each of all four CD4+ subsets, Type 1 diabetes patients had TCRB CDR3s that were moderately but significantly shorter.

Their cognate antigens are unknown. As every portion of the isolated RNA was reverse transcribed, the sequencing read expressed TCRB transcripts. Only in-frame clones appear in the TCRdb table, and some are missing; sequencing was by immunoSEQ multiplex PCR. The sample has roughly 300,000 clones; 14% are singletons. The specimen was naive CD4+ T cells from blood. The source of these receptors is a man between 25 and 39 years old with type 1 diabetes.

In this sample, this clone turned up a few times. The chain is built from TRBV29-1 and TRBJ2-2, with TRBD1 matching 7 bases. Germline V gene sequence: CDR1 SQVTM, CDR2 ANQGSEA. CDR3 length: 16 amino acids. Trimming cost V 5 bases and J 0 bases; bases outside gene matches: 9. CDR3 in DNA: TGCAGCGTTATCGGACAGGATAGCGCGAACACCGGGGAGCTGTTTTTT. Amino acid sequence: CSVIGQDSANTGELFF.

This clone was observed a few times. The rearrangement uses TRBV28 and TRBJ2-3; 7 positions agree with TRBD2. The V gene's germline CDR1 is MDHEN and CDR2 SYDVKM. This CDR3 has 13 amino acids. Trimming at V came to 6 bases and at J to 4 bases, leaving 4 bases not matched to a gene. CDR3 DNA sequence: TGTGCCAGCAGCCGCGGGAGATCAGATACGCAGTATTTT. The encoded protein is CASSRGRSDTQYF.

This clone was detected a few times. This chain uses TRBV27 with TRBJ2-7; the match to TRBD1 covers 12 bases. From germline, CDR1 is MNHEY and CDR2 SMNVEV (reference sequence). V was clipped by 5 bases and J by 4 bases; unmatched bases: 6. This CDR3 has 15 residues. The CDR3 DNA follows: TGTGCCAGCAGTCGGGACAGGGGGCGAAGATACGAGCAGTACTTC. It encodes CASSRDRGRRYEQYF.

This clone was seen only a few times. The chain joins TRBV5-1 to TRBJ2-5, with a weak D call TRBD1 (6 bases). Trimming took 3 bases from V and 2 from J, leaving 11 bases between them. This CDR3 is 14 amino acids long. Germline CDR1 SGHRS, CDR2 YFSETQ. Written as DNA, the CDR3 is TGCGCCAGCAGCTCCGGACAGTCACAAGAGACCCAGTACTTC. This codes for CASSSGQSQETQYF.

Only a few counts were recorded for this clone. CDR3 DNA: TGTGCCAGTAGTTTCACCGGGACAGAAGCTTTCTTT. Amino acids: CASSFTGTEAFF. The V gene is TRBV19, the J gene TRBJ1-1; a weak D match, TRBD1 (6 bases). The CDR3 loop spans 12 amino acids. CDR1 and CDR2 from the germline V gene are LNHDA and SQIVND (reference sequence). Trimming pared 5 bases from V and 8 bases from J, leaving 12 bases between.

The rearrangement links TRBV5-1 to TRBJ2-1; D remains unclear. The ends were cut back, 0 bases at V and 3 bases at J, with 10 bases in the middle. The V gene's germline CDR1 is SGHRS and CDR2 YFSETQ. The CDR3 has 15 residues. CDR3 protein: CASSLDHGGYNEQFF. The CDR3, as DNA: TGCGCCAGCAGCTTGGATCACGGTGGCTACAATGAGCAGTTCTTC.

The CDR3: CASSFSRGSNQPQHF. The CDR3 coding sequence is TGTGCCAGCAGTTTTAGTAGGGGTAGCAATCAGCCCCAGCATTTT. The chain uses TRBV28 and TRBJ1-5, with a tentative D call TRBD1 (5 bases). This CDR3 is built from 15 residues. Trimming pared 3 bases from V and 0 bases from J, leaving 9 bases between. Germline loops: CDR1 MDHEN, CDR2 SYDVKM.

This sequence joins TRBV5-1 and TRBJ2-5, with 12 positions matching TRBD2. With 5 bases clipped from V and 4 bases from J, the junction kept 9 bases outside the gene matches. This CDR3 is 16 amino acids long. Germline V lookup: CDR1 SGHRS, CDR2 YFSETQ. For the CDR3, the DNA is TGCGCCAGCAGTTCTAGCGGGAGGGCCGGAGGAGAGACCCAGTACTTC. Translated, it gives CASSSSGRAGGETQYF.

With respect to this clone: Other DNA variants within this sample encode the same CDR3. V gene TRBV28 combines with J gene TRBJ2-7, with D uncertain. This CDR3 is 12 amino acids long. CDR1 and CDR2 (germline): MDHEN, SYDVKM. Trimming removed 2 bases from V and 4 bases from J, with 6 bases in between. As DNA, the CDR3 is TGTGCCAGCAGTTTACAGGCGTACGAGCAGTACTTC. Protein product: CASSLQAYEQYF.

This chain uses TRBV29-1 with TRBJ2-3; no firm D call. Trimming cost V 4 bases and J 0 bases, with 8 bases left between them. In germline, CDR1 is SQVTM, CDR2 ANQGSEA. This CDR3 contains 13 residues. DNA of the CDR3: TGCAGCGTTGCGGGTTCTAGCACAGATACGCAGTATTTT. This encodes CSVAGSSTDTQYF.

This clone was seen more than once but under ten times. The V call is TRBV7-9, the J call TRBJ1-5, with D tentatively TRBD1 (5 bases). V lost 1 base, J lost 3 bases, and 7 bases lay in between. Germline V CDR1 and CDR2: SEHNR, FQNEAQ (reference sequence). The CDR3 extends over 14 amino acids. The CDR3 spells CASSLGQNNQPQHF. In DNA, the CDR3 is TGTGCCAGCAGCTTAGGACAGAACAATCAGCCCCAGCATTTT.

The table lists this clone with a few counts. Other DNA sequences in this sample translate to the same CDR3. V gene TRBV4-2 combines with J gene TRBJ2-3; 8 bases match TRBD1. J gave up 1 base and V 3 bases, and 3 bases lay outside the gene matches. The CDR3 runs to 15 residues. Germline loops: CDR1 LGHNA, CDR2 YNFKEQ. CDR3 in amino acids: CASSQETGGTDTQYF. In nucleotides, the CDR3 is TGTGCCAGCAGCCAGGAGACAGGGGGCACAGATACGCAGTATTTT.

This clone showed up just a few times. This rearrangement joins TRBV5-4 to TRBJ2-7; a possible D gene is TRBD2 (6 bases). The V and J ends lost 4 bases and 2 bases respectively, with 19 bases between them. This CDR3 region has 16 residues. In germline, CDR1 is SGHNT, CDR2 YYREEE (reference sequence). DNA of the CDR3: TGTGCCAGCAGCCCACCTCAAGGGCGGGAACCCTACGAGCAGTACTTC. Translation: CASSPPQGREPYEQYF.

The V and J genes are TRBV7-3 and TRBJ2-3; D might be TRBD2 (5 bases). This CDR3 region has 18 residues. CDR1 is SGHTA, CDR2 FQGTGA, per germline. V gave up 2 bases and J gave up 8 bases, with 26 bases separating them. CDR3 in DNA: TGTGCCAGCAGCTTACAGCTGGGGTTAGCGCTTTCGAGTGGTACGCAGTATTTT. This encodes CASSLQLGLALSSGTQYF.

A few counts support this clone. This chain joins TRBV29-1 and TRBJ1-1; D remains ambiguous. Trimming shortened V by 5 bases and J by 6 bases, and 10 bases separated the two germline ends. CDR3 length equals 11 residues. CDR1 is SQVTM and CDR2 is ANQGSEA in the germline V gene. DNA for the CDR3: TGCAGCGTTCGAGACTGGGCTGAAGCTTTCTTT. Encoded protein: CSVRDWAEAFF.

The V call is TRBV7-9, the J call TRBJ2-1; weak D call: TRBD2 (6 bases). In germline, CDR1 is SEHNR, CDR2 FQNEAQ (reference sequence). The germline V and J ends were trimmed by 6 bases and 6 bases, with 6 bases remaining between them. The CDR3 runs 11 residues. For the CDR3, the DNA is TGTGCCAGCAGGGGAGGCAATGAGCAGTTCTTC. Translation gives CASRGGNEQFF.

In the case of this clone: The sample holds other DNA sequences that translate to the same CDR3. The chain has TRBV5-1 and TRBJ2-7, with a tentative D call TRBD1 (5 bases). The CDR3 loop spans 12 amino acids. Trimming removed 0 bases from V and 5 bases from J, with 6 bases in between. Germline loops: CDR1 SGHRS, CDR2 YFSETQ. In DNA form, the CDR3 reads TGCGCCAGCAGCTTGGAAGGGGACGAGCAGTACTTC. Encoded protein: CASSLEGDEQYF.

The genes are TRBV18 and TRBJ2-7; the match to TRBD1 covers 8 bases. The CDR3 runs to 16 residues. Germline lookup yields CDR1 KGHSH and CDR2 LQKENI. Trimming removed 3 bases from V and 7 bases from J; junction bases left unmatched: 14. As DNA, the CDR3 is TGTGCCAGCTCACCTCTTCCTCGACAGGGGTCTGGAGAGCAGTACTTC. Protein product: CASSPLPRQGSGEQYF.

V usage is TRBV5-5 and J usage is TRBJ2-6, with 9 nucleotides matching TRBD1. Germline V gene data show CDR1 as SGHKS and CDR2 as YYEKEE (reference sequence). CDR3 length: 16 amino acids. The V segment lost 4 bases and the J segment 0 bases; nucleotides outside the gene matches: 2. In DNA, the CDR3 is TGTGCCAGCAGCGACAGGGGGACCTCTGGGGCCAACGTCCTGACTTTC. Translating it yields CASSDRGTSGANVLTF.